Each of the 15 T cell receptor beta chains below was sequenced from the same sample in a study of radiotherapy plus CTLA-4 blockade in lung cancer. The table came from immunoSEQ multiplex PCR; TCRdb's copy has only in-frame clones and leaves some out. The sample holds about 110,000 clones, more than 70% seen once. The sample was peripheral blood, taken from a patient treated with radiotherapy plus ipilimumab. The receptors were gathered from a human donor with non-small cell lung cancer that progressed on radiotherapy plus ipilimumab. Some clones in this sample may be carry-over from other donors' samples.

The chain carries TRBV28 and TRBJ1-2, with D uncertain. The CDR3 totals 15 residues. Deletions cut 4 bases from V and 5 bases from J, with 17 bases between. Germline CDR1 is MDHEN and CDR2 is SYDVKM. This CDR3 is CASSSWNPSLYGYTF. The CDR3 nucleotides read TGTGCCAGCAGTTCCTGGAATCCAAGCCTTTATGGCTACACCTTC.

The chain is built from TRBV10-2 and TRBJ2-7; D might be TRBD2 (5 bases). Trimming took off 0 bases at V and 7 bases at J, with 16 bases between the two ends. Germline CDR1 WSHSY, CDR2 SAAADI. This CDR3 has 15 residues. The CDR3 spells CASSESTKVLVEQYF. CDR3 DNA: TGCGCCAGCAGTGAGTCGACTAAGGTTCTAGTTGAGCAGTACTTC.

V and J are TRBV11-2 and TRBJ2-3; D may be TRBD2 (7 bases). CDR3 size: 17 residues. The germline V gene has CDR1 SGHAT and CDR2 FQNNGV. With 1 base removed from V and 1 base from J, the gap between germline ends came to 15 bases. CDR3 loop: CASSLVVRGPRTDTQYF. CDR3 DNA sequence: TGTGCCAGCAGCTTAGTGGTGCGGGGGCCCCGCACAGATACGCAGTATTTT. The full variable domain, its missing parts supplied by reference TRBV11-2 and TRBJ2-3, is EAGVAQSPRYKIIEKRQSVAFWCNPISGHATLYWYQQILGQGPKLLIQFQNNGVVDDSQLPKDRFSAERLKGVDSTLKIQPAKLEDSAVYLCASSLVVRGPRTDTQYFGPGTRLTVL.

The chain has TRBV6-5 and TRBJ2-7, with D perhaps TRBD1 or TRBD2 (5 bases each). The CDR3 extends over 15 amino acids. With 0 bases removed from V and 0 bases from J, the gap between germline ends came to 9 bases. Per the germline V gene, CDR1 is MNHEY and CDR2 is SVGAGI. CDR3 DNA sequence: TGTGCCAGCAGTTACTCGGCAGGGAGCTCCTACGAGCAGTACTTC. Protein sequence: CASSYSAGSSYEQYF.

The rearrangement uses TRBV15 and TRBJ2-7; D is undetermined. The CDR3 sequence is 16 residues long. Germline V gene lookup returns CDR1 LNHNV and CDR2 YYDKDF (reference sequence). V was shortened by 0 bases and J by 5 bases, with 17 bases between the two germline ends. The CDR3 DNA is TGTGCCACCAGCAGAGATTCGATTAGGGCCCGCAACGAGCAGTACTTC. Encoded protein: CATSRDSIRARNEQYF.

This chain joins TRBV5-4 and TRBJ1-2; D may be TRBD1 (6 bases). Per the germline V gene, CDR1 is SGHNT and CDR2 is YYREEE (reference sequence). Trimming removed 3 bases from V and 2 bases from J, with 8 bases in between. The CDR3 has 13 residues. CDR3 in amino acids: CASSSTGNYGYTF. The CDR3 DNA sequence: TGTGCCAGCAGCTCGACAGGCAACTATGGCTACACCTTC.

The V and J genes are TRBV5-5 and TRBJ1-5; no definite D call. Trimming removed 0 bases from V and 0 bases from J, with 7 bases in between. Per the germline V gene, CDR1 is SGHKS and CDR2 is YYEKEE (reference sequence). This CDR3 region has 15 residues. CDR3 DNA: TGTGCCAGCAGCTTGGGGCAGAATAGCAATCAGCCCCAGCATTTT. It translates to CASSLGQNSNQPQHF.

This chain connects TRBV19 to TRBJ1-1, with D possibly matching TRBD1 (5 bases). Trimming took 4 bases from V and 1 from J, leaving 10 bases between them. Germline lookup yields CDR1 LNHDA and CDR2 SQIVND (reference sequence). This CDR3 is built from 14 residues. The CDR3 coding sequence is TGTGCCAGTAGTAAGAGACAGCAGAACACTGAAGCTTTCTTT. Translated: CASSKRQQNTEAFF.

This clone has just one count. This chain joins TRBV7-2 and TRBJ2-7; D perhaps matches TRBD1 (6 bases). Deletions cut 5 bases from V and 5 bases from J, with 13 bases between. CDR1 SGHTA and CDR2 FQGNSA come from the germline V gene. The CDR3 length is 13 residues. Written as DNA, the CDR3 is TGTGCCAGCAGCCCTAGAGGGGGAGACGAGCAGTACTTC. Protein product: CASSPRGGDEQYF.

As DNA, the CDR3 is TGTGCCAGCACCTATGGAAAGGGGGCTAGCACTGAAGCTTTCTTT. It specifies CASTYGKGASTEAFF. This chain joins TRBV27 and TRBJ1-1; 7 positions match TRBD1. The germline gives CDR1 MNHEY, CDR2 SMNVEV (reference sequence). The V gene end was trimmed by 7 bases and the J gene end by 4 bases; junction bases not matched to a gene: 12. The CDR3 is 15 amino acids.

This clone was observed once. V gene TRBV4-2 combines with J gene TRBJ2-7; a weak D match, TRBD2 (6 bases). CDR1 LGHNA and CDR2 YNFKEQ come from the germline V gene. V was pared by 0 bases and J by 7 bases, with 16 bases between. This CDR3 comprises 15 residues. CDR3 sequence (DNA): TGTGCCAGCAGCCAAGATAGGAGGGGCTCGAGAGAGCAGTACTTC. It is translated as CASSQDRRGSREQYF.

The rearrangement joins TRBV5-5 to TRBJ2-3; 8 positions agree with TRBD2. There are 16 residues in the CDR3. Germline assignment: CDR1 SGHKS and CDR2 YYEKEE (reference sequence). J was trimmed by 8 bases and V by 0 bases; bases with no gene match: 11. The CDR3 sequence is CASSLVVAGPKGTQYF. In nucleotides, the CDR3 is TGTGCCAGCAGCTTGGTAGTAGCGGGGCCCAAGGGTACGCAGTATTTT.

The genes are TRBV7-2 and TRBJ2-7; D gene uncertain. Trimming pared 5 bases from V and 2 bases from J, leaving 13 bases between. The CDR3 consists of 14 residues. Per germline, CDR1 SGHTA and CDR2 FQGNSA. Written as DNA, the CDR3 is TGTGCCAGCAGCCAAGCTGGTTTTACCTACGAGCAGTACTTC. Translated: CASSQAGFTYEQYF.

The chain combines TRBV5-6 with TRBJ2-2, with 7 bases identical to TRBD2. The germline gives CDR1 SGHDT, CDR2 YYEEEE. This CDR3 comprises 15 residues. V shed 1 base and J 4 bases; nucleotides not matched to a gene: 4. DNA of the CDR3: TGTGCCAGCAGCTTGCTGCGGGGGTTCACCGGGGAGCTGTTTTTT. Protein sequence: CASSLLRGFTGELFF.

The chain employs TRBV7-9 and TRBJ1-3, with no clear D. V lost 5 bases to trimming and J lost 2 bases, with 10 bases between them. The CDR3 consists of 14 residues. Germline V gives CDR1 SEHNR, CDR2 FQNEAQ (reference sequence). The CDR3 loop is CASSQLSTGNTIYF. The DNA of the CDR3 is TGTGCCAGCAGCCAGTTGTCCACTGGAAACACCATATATTTT.